The rows below give T cell receptor beta chains drawn from one sample of a study of blood T cell repertoires in COVID-19. Profiled with immunoSEQ multiplex PCR; TCRdb holds only in-frame clones, not every one. The table includes approximately 350,000 clones, 87% detected once. Sequences were obtained from peripheral blood. The origin of the receptors is a woman aged 45-65 years with COVID-19, enrolled during active disease. The CDR3 runs from the conserved cysteine through the conserved F or W. The order of the fields is clone size, V gene, D gene, J gene, CDR3 DNA, CDR3 protein. The D gene is left open where the match is weak. Only part of the rows carry a size: once, few, many, or a class if the clone is expanded.

.	TRBV5-4	TRBD2	TRBJ2-2	TGTGCCAGCAGACCGACTAGCGGGAGCATGGTAGGGGAGCTGTTTTTT	CASRPTSGSMVGELFF
.	TRBV4-1	TRBD2	TRBJ2-1	TGCGCCAGCAGCCAAGATCCGAGACTAGCGGGAGTCTATGAGCAGTTCTTC	CASSQDPRLAGVYEQFF
.	TRBV29-1	TRBD1	TRBJ2-6	TGCAGCGTTGCCGGGGACAGGGCTTCGATGACCTCTGGGGCCAACGTCCTGACTTTC	CSVAGDRASMTSGANVLTF
.	TRBV5-1	TRBD2	TRBJ2-7	TGCGCCAGCAGCTGGCCCGAAAAGACTAGCGGGAGTCCCTACGAGCAGTACTTC	CASSWPEKTSGSPYEQYF
.	TRBV30	.	TRBJ1-2	TGTGCCTGGACCGGGTTGAGTGATGGCTACACCTTC	CAWTGLSDGYTF
once	TRBV2	.	TRBJ1-2	TGTGCCAGCAGTGCACAGGGACGGCATGGCTACACCTTC	CASSAQGRHGYTF
.	TRBV3-1/TRBV3-2	TRBD1	TRBJ1-4	TGTGCCAGCAGCCAGGACGTTTACCGGGACAGGGACGAAAAACTGTTTTTT	CASSQDVYRDRDEKLFF
.	TRBV6-5	TRBD1	TRBJ1-4	TGTGCCAGCAGTTACTCGGACAGGGGTAATGAAAAACTGTTTTTT	CASSYSDRGNEKLFF
.	TRBV28	.	TRBJ2-1	TGTGCCAGCAGTCCCCGCCCCGACAGGTGGGAATTCTTC	CASSPRPDRWEFF
.	TRBV7-2	.	TRBJ2-3	TGTGCCAGCAGCTTAATGAGCGGGAGCACAGATACGCAGTATTTT	CASSLMSGSTDTQYF
.	TRBV24-1	.	TRBJ2-7	TGTGCCACCAGTGAAGGGACTCTAGGGTCCTACGAGCAGTACTTC	CATSEGTLGSYEQYF
.	TRBV29-1	TRBD2	TRBJ2-7	TGCAGCGTTGTTCCTAGCGGGAGCTGGGAGCAGTACTTC	CSVVPSGSWEQYF
.	TRBV2	.	TRBJ2-7	TGTGCCAGCAAACCGGCCGGGACTCTTTACGAGCAGTACTTC	CASKPAGTLYEQYF
once	TRBV2	TRBD2	TRBJ2-5	TGTGCCAGCAGTACAGGGACTAGCGGGTTGGAGACCCAGTACTTC	CASSTGTSGLETQYF
.	TRBV10-3	.	TRBJ1-1	TGTGCCATCAGGGGCGGGGCGAACACTGAAGCTTTCTTT	CAIRGGANTEAFF
.	TRBV7-2	TRBD2	TRBJ2-1	TGTGCCAGCAGCAAGGGACTAGCGGGAGGTGCAGAATTGGAGCAGTTCTTC	CASSKGLAGGAELEQFF
.	TRBV5-1	.	TRBJ2-2	TGCGCCAGCAGCGTATCAGGGCTGCGGACCGGGGAGCTGTTTTTT	CASSVSGLRTGELFF
.	TRBV18	.	TRBJ2-2	TGTGCCAGCTCACCAAACAGGGAAGGGGAGCTGTTTTTT	CASSPNREGELFF
.	TRBV11-3	TRBD2	TRBJ2-1	TGTGCCAGCAGCTTAGTACTAGCGGGATACAATGAGCAGTTCTTC	CASSLVLAGYNEQFF
.	TRBV6-2/TRBV6-3	TRBD1	TRBJ1-1	TGTGCCAGCAGTAGACAGGGCTCTTACACTGAAGCTTTCTTT	CASSRQGSYTEAFF
.	TRBV9	TRBD1	TRBJ2-1	TGTGCCAGCAGCGTACAAGGACAGGGCCGCAATGAGCAGTTCTTC	CASSVQGQGRNEQFF
few	TRBV30	TRBD2	TRBJ2-3	TGTGCCTGGAGTGTACGAAAAGGGGGACTAGCAAACACAGATACGCAGTATTTT	CAWSVRKGGLANTDTQYF